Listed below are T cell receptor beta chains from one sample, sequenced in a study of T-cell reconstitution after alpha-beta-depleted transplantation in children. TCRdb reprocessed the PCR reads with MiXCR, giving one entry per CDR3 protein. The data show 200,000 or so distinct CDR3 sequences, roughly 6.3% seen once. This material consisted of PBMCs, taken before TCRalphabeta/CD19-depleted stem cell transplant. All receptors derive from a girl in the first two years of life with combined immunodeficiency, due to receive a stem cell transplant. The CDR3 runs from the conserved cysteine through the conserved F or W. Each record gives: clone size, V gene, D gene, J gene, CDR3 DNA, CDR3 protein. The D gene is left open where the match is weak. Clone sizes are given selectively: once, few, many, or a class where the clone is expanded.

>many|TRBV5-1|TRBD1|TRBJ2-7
TGCGCCAGCACCTGGGGGACAGGGCAGCCCTACGAGCAGTACTTC
CASTWGTGQPYEQYF
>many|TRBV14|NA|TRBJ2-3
TGTGCCAGCAGTCACGGGCCCAGCAGCGCAGATACGCAGTATTTT
CASSHGPSSADTQYF
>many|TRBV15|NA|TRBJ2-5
TGTGCCACCAGCAGAGATTGGGGGCGGAACCAAGAGACCCAGTACTTC
CATSRDWGRNQETQYF
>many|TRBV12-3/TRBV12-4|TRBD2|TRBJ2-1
TGTGCCAGCAGCAAGAGCGGGGGGTACTACAATGAGCAGTTCTTC
CASSKSGGYYNEQFF
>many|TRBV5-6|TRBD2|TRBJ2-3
TGTGCCAGCAGCTTAAGCGGGGGGACAGATACGCAGTATTTT
CASSLSGGTDTQYF
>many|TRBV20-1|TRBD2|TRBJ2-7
TGCAGTGCTAGTGGCAGCGGGAGAACCTACGAGCAGTACTTC
CSASGSGRTYEQYF
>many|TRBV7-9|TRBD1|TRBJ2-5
TGTGCCAGCAGCTTAGGGGACAGGACACAAGAGACCCAGTACTTC
CASSLGDRTQETQYF
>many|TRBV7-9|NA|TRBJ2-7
TGTGCCAGCAGCCTGGGGGGACCAGTCCCAATTTCTTACGGGGAGTACTTC
CASSLGGPVPISYGEYF
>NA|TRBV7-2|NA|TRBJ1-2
TGTGCCAGCAGCGGGGTCGGGGTAGACGCAAGCGGCTACACCTTC
CASSGVGVDASGYTF
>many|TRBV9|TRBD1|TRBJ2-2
TGTGCCAGCAGGACAGGGGGCGAAACCGGGGAGCTGTTTTTT
CASRTGGETGELFF
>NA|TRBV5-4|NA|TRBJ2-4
TGTGCCAGCAGCCCCGGGGCAGGGTTGAACATTCAGTACTTC
CASSPGAGLNIQYF
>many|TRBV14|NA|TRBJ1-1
TGTGCCAGCAGCCAAGTCGAGGGATTGAACACTGAAGCTTTCTTT
CASSQVEGLNTEAFF
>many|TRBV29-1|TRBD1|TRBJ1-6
TGCAGCCCACGGACAAGGGACAGGGTCACTTCACCCCTCCACTTT
CSPRTRDRVTSPLHF
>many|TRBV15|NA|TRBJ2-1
TGTGCCACCAGCAGAGATGTCAATGAGCAGTTCTTC
CATSRDVNEQFF
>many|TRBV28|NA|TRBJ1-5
TGTGCCAGCAGTTTACCAGGGACCAATCAGCCCCAGCATTTT
CASSLPGTNQPQHF
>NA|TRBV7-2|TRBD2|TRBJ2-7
TGTGCCAGCAGCGCCTATAGCGGGACGGTCTACGAGCAGTACTTC
CASSAYSGTVYEQYF
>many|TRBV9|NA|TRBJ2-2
TGTGCCAGCAGCGCTGGGACCCCCCGATTCGGGGAGCTGTTTTTT
CASSAGTPRFGELFF
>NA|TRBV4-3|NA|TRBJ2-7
TGCGCCAGCAGCCGAACCCTCCGGGACAACCACGAGCAGTACTTC
CASSRTLRDNHEQYF
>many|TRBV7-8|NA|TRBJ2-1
TGTGCCAGCAACCAGGGGTACAATGAGCAGTTCTTC
CASNQGYNEQFF
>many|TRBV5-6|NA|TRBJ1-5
TGTGCCAGCAGCGCCGGGACCGAGATTTGGCCCCAGCATTTT
CASSAGTEIWPQHF
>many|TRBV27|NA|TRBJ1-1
TGTGCCAGCCAGGACAGCTTGAACACTGAAGCTTTCTTT
CASQDSLNTEAFF
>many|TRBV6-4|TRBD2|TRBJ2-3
TGTGCCAGCAGTGGAGCGGGGGGTGCTAGCACAGATACGCAGTATTTT
CASSGAGGASTDTQYF
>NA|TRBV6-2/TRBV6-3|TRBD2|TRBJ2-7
TGTGCCAGCACCCTCAGGACTAGCGGGAGAGTCTACGAGCAGTACTTC
CASTLRTSGRVYEQYF
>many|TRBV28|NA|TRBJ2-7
TGTGCCAGCAGCCGGGACGCCTACGAGCAGTACTTC
CASSRDAYEQYF
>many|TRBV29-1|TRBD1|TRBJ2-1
TGCAGCGTTGAGACAGGGGGCTTCTACAATGAGCAGTTCTTC
CSVETGGFYNEQFF
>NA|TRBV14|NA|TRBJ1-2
TGTGCCAGCAGCCAGGCTCCCTATGGCTACACCTTC
CASSQAPYGYTF
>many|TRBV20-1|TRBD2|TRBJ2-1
TGCAGTGCGAGGGGGACTAGCGAGTACAATGAGCAGTTCTTC
CSARGTSEYNEQFF
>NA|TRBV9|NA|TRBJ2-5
TGTGCCAGCAGCGCCGCTGAATGGGGAACTCCACAAGAGACCCAGTACTTC
CASSAAEWGTPQETQYF
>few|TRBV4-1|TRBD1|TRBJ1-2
TGCGCCAGCCGTACCCCGACAGGGGGCGGTCATACTAACTATGGCTACACCTTC
CASRTPTGGGHTNYGYTF
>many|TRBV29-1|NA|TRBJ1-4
TGCAGCGTAACCCCTTACCCCGCAACTAATGAAAAACTGTTTTTT
CSVTPYPATNEKLFF
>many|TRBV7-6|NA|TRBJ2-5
TGTGCCAGCAGCTTTTTGACCTCCCCCGAGACCCAGTACTTC
CASSFLTSPETQYF
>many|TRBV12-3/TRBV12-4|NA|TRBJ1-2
TGTGCCAGCAGTCCATTTCCTGGCGCACAGGGAGGCTACACCTTC
CASSPFPGAQGGYTF
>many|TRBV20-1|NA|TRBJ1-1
TGCAGTGCTCGACCGGGGAGAGGCACTGAAGCTTTCTTT
CSARPGRGTEAFF
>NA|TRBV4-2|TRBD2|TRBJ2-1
TGTGCCAGCAGCCAAGATACTAGCGGGGGGTACAATGAGCAGTTCTTC
CASSQDTSGGYNEQFF
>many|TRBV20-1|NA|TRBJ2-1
TGCAGTGCTAGAGGTTTGACAAGCTCCTACAATGAGCAGTTCTTC
CSARGLTSSYNEQFF
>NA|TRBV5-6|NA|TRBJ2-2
TGTGCCAGGGGCTTGTTCACAGGGTGGAACACCGGGGAGCTGTTTTTT
CARGLFTGWNTGELFF
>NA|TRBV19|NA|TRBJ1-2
TGTGCCAGTAGTTTGGGGGCGACAAGCTACACCTTC
CASSLGATSYTF
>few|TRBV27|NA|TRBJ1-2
TGTGCCAGCAGTTTTGGGGGAGGCGGCTACACCTTC
CASSFGGGGYTF
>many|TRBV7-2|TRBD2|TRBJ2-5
TGTGCCAGCAGCTTAGACCGGACGGGGGGAGAGACCCAGTACTTC
CASSLDRTGGETQYF
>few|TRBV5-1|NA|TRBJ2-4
TGCGCCAGCAGTTTTAAGGGTGACAAAAACATTCAGTACTTC
CASSFKGDKNIQYF
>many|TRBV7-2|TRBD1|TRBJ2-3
TGTGCCAGCAGCAAGCACCGGGACAGCTCCGAATTGGGGCAGTATTTT
CASSKHRDSSELGQYF
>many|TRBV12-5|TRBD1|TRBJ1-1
TGTGCTAGTGGTTGGGAGACAGGGCGGAACACTGAAGCTTTCTTT
CASGWETGRNTEAFF
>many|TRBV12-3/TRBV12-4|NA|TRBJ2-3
TGTGCCAGCAGTTTAATGGGAGATACGCAGTATTTT
CASSLMGDTQYF